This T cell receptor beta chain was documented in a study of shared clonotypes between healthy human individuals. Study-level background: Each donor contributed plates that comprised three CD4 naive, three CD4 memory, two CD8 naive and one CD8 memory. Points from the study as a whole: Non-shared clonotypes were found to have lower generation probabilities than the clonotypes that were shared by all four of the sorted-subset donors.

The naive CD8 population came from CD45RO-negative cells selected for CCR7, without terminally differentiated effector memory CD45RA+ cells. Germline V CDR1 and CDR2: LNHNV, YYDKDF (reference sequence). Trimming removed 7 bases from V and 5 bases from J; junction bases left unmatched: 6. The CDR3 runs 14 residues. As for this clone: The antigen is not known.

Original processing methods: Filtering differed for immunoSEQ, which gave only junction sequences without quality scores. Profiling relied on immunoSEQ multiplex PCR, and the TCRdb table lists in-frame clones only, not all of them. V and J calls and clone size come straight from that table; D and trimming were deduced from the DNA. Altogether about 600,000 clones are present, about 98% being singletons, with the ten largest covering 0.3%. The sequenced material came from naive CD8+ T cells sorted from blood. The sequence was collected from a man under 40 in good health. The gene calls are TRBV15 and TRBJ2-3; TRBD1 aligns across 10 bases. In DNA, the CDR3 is TGTGCCACCACGCGGGACAGGGGTTTAGATACGCAGTATTTT. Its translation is CATTRDRGLDTQYF.